Here is one T cell receptor (beta chain) with its context. After removal of 7 bases from V and 2 bases from J, the junction contained 8 bases not matched to a gene. The length of the CDR3 is 15 residues. The germline V gene has CDR1 LNHDA and CDR2 SQIVND (reference sequence). This record belongs to a study of blood T cell repertoires in COVID-19. Study-wide context: Both acute and convalescent COVID-19 samples were obtained from the United States, Italy and Spain. PBMCs, B-cell-depleted T cells, or T cells provided the cDNA or gDNA that made up the material.

In the original workflow: Estimation of nucleated cell counts was performed using reference gene primer amplification. TCRdb's table, derived via immunoSEQ multiplex PCR, lists solely in-frame clones and lacks some. Clonal size and the V and J genes are those of that table, whereas D and trimming came from the DNA. There are roughly 99,000 clones in the sample; about 89% occur only once, and over 1% lies in the top ten. The rearrangement links TRBV19 to TRBJ1-5, with 7 bases aligning to TRBD1. This clonotype was obtained from a woman in her twenties or thirties with acute or convalescent COVID-19. What was sequenced was peripheral blood. CDR3 region: CASTLTGDGNQPQHF. As DNA, the CDR3 is TGTGCCAGTACATTAACAGGGGACGGCAATCAGCCCCAGCATTTT.